A selection of T cell receptor beta chains follows, all from one sample in a study of T cell changes during pregnancy in multiple sclerosis. Only in-frame clones appear in the TCRdb table, and some are missing; sequencing was by immunoSEQ multiplex PCR. The data hold about 65,000 clones, with almost 95% observed a single time. Sequencing used CD8+ T cells from peripheral blood mononuclear cells, obtained in the third trimester of pregnancy. The receptors come from a female donor in good health, enrolled as a control in a pregnancy study. Both conserved end residues are trimmed from each CDR3. Each record gives: J gene, V gene, CDR3 protein.

>TRBJ1-1|TRBV4-3
ASSLADSNTEAF
>TRBJ1-3|TRBV15
ATSRERGPNSGNTIY
>TRBJ1-2|TRBV28
ASSFGGRAYGYT
>TRBJ2-1|TRBV7-9
ASSNLEGEQF
>TRBJ1-1|TRBV7-2
ASSLGGTREWEAF
>TRBJ1-1|TRBV7-9
ASSPKPEPEAF
>TRBJ1-1|TRBV14
ASSQEEVGEAF
>TRBJ1-2|TRBV19
ASSIDLDRGFYGYT
>TRBJ1-4|TRBV13
ASSSRTGGNEKLF
>TRBJ2-2|TRBV6-4
ASSDGGSGELF
>TRBJ1-5|TRBV19
ASIAALTGNQPQH
>TRBJ2-7|TRBV27
ASSFGDTSYEQY
>TRBJ1-1|TRBV9
ASSPQKNTEAF
>TRBJ1-1|TRBV5-1
ASSMTPGTGLNWTTEAF
>TRBJ2-7|TRBV27
ASRSGYEQY
>TRBJ2-7|TRBV27
ASRGLAGGTYLSYEQY
>TRBJ1-6|TRBV4-2
ASSQDRSGVYNSPLH
>TRBJ2-7|TRBV5-1
ASGGQGAGEQY
>TRBJ2-3|TRBV4-3
ASSPSSQGTDTQY
>TRBJ1-2|TRBV27
ASRRKQGYGYT
>TRBJ2-5|TRBV29-1
SVGPDPGQTYQETQY
>TRBJ2-7|TRBV27
ASSLGRNYEQY
>TRBJ1-3|TRBV7-2
ASSYWGVGNTIY
>TRBJ2-7|TRBV5-1
ASSPFGGTLNDEQY
>TRBJ1-5|TRBV30
AWSLGQGGQPQH
>TRBJ1-3|TRBV29-1
SVEDRALSGNTIY
>TRBJ1-2|TRBV4-3
ASSQVMDRGRDNNYGYT
>TRBJ2-1|TRBV15
ATSRDRSSGGDEQF
>TRBJ1-4|TRBV15
ATSASGGTGNEKLF
>TRBJ2-3|TRBV6-5
ASRRTSGGAWPQY
>TRBJ2-3|TRBV5-1
ASSWGGVLRSTDTQY
>TRBJ1-1|TRBV27
ASRLLQGMNTEAF
>TRBJ2-7|TRBV30
AWSVQIGQELYEQY
>TRBJ2-7|TRBV30
AWLGQSSYEQY
>TRBJ1-1|TRBV5-4
ASTLGGLPEAF
>TRBJ2-7|TRBV4-1
ASRGTGPDEQY
>TRBJ2-1|TRBV9
ASSSSSGGTAKQF
>TRBJ2-5|TRBV4-1
ASSQDPSGGSETQY
>TRBJ2-7|TRBV30
AWSVFLTYEQY
>TRBJ2-2|TRBV7-2
ASSYQTGNTGELF
>TRBJ2-1|TRBV6-6
ASSYDRDRGEQF
>TRBJ2-5|TRBV30
AWSWTTQETQY
>TRBJ2-3|TRBV5-4
ASSFTSGNTDTQY
>TRBJ2-7|TRBV9
ASSGQGAASYEQY
>TRBJ1-2|TRBV7-6
ASSSDRAPYGYT
>TRBJ2-7|TRBV9
ASSVGGVSSYEQY